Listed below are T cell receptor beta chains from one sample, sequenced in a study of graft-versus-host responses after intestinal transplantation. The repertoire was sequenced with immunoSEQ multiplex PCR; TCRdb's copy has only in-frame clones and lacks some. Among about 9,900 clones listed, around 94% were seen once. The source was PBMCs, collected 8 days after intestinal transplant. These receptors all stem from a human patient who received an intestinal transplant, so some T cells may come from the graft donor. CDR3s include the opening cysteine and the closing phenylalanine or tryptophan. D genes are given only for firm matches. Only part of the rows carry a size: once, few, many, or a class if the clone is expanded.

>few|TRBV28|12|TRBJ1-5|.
TGTGCCAGCAGTGTCGAAAGGCAGCCCCAGCATTTT
CASSVERQPQHF
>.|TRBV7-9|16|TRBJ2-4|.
TGTGCCAGCAGCTTAGGCCCTTCGGCGGCCAAAAACATTCAGTACTTC
CASSLGPSAAKNIQYF
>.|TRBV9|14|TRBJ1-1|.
TGTGCCAGCAGCGAAGGACTGATGAACACTGAAGCTTTCTTT
CASSEGLMNTEAFF
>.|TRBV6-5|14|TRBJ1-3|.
TGTGCCAGCAGTTACTCCCAGGGGCGAAACACCATATATTTT
CASSYSQGRNTIYF
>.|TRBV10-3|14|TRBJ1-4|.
TGTGCCATCAGTGATTTTGCAACTAATGAAAAACTGTTTTTT
CAISDFATNEKLFF
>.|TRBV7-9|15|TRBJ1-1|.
TGTGCCAGCAGCTTAGTCGGGGTGGCCGACACTGAAGCTTTCTTT
CASSLVGVADTEAFF
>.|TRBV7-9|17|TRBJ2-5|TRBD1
TGTGCCAGCAGCTTAGTCGGAAACGACAGGGGGACTGGCGCCCAGTACTTC
CASSLVGNDRGTGAQYF
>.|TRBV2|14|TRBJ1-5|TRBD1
TGTGCCAGCAGTCCAGGGGGCGGCAATCAGCCCCAGCATTTT
CASSPGGGNQPQHF
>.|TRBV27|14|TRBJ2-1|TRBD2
TGTGCCAGCACCTTGGCGGGAGGCTACAATGAGCAGTTCTTC
CASTLAGGYNEQFF
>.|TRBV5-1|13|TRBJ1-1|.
TGCGCCAGCAGCTTGGAGCAGGGGCTGGAAGCTTTCTTT
CASSLEQGLEAFF
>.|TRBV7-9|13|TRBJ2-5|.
TGTGCCAGCAGCTTAGTAGCGGAAGAGACCCAGTACTTC
CASSLVAEETQYF
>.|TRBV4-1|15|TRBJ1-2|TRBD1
TGCGCCAGCAGCCAAGGACAGGGCGGGGACTATGGCTACACCTTC
CASSQGQGGDYGYTF
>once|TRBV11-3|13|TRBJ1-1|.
TGTGCCAGCAGTTATGGGGGTAACACTGAAGCTTTCTTT
CASSYGGNTEAFF
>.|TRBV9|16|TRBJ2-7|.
TGTGCCAGCAGCCCGAAGGGGGGGGCAGGTGATTACGAGCAGTACTTC
CASSPKGGAGDYEQYF
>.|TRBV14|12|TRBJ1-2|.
TGTGCCAGCAGCACGGTAAACTATGGCTACACCTTC
CASSTVNYGYTF
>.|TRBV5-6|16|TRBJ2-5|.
TGTGCCAGCAGCTTGGGGCCCTCAGGGTCCCGAGAGACCCAGTACTTC
CASSLGPSGSRETQYF
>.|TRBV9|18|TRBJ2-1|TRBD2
TGTGCCAGCAGCGCGTATTTAGGGACTAGCGGGGCGTACAATGAGCAGTTCTTC
CASSAYLGTSGAYNEQFF
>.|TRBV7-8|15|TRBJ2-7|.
TGTGCCAGCAACCCGGTTGTAAACCCCACCTACGAGCAGTACTTC
CASNPVVNPTYEQYF
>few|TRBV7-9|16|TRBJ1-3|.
TGTGCCAGTCGTGTTTACACCGGGAGCTCTGGAAACACCATATATTTT
CASRVYTGSSGNTIYF
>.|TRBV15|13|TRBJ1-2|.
TGTGCCACCAGCACCCCACTAGGGTACGGCTACACCTTC
CATSTPLGYGYTF
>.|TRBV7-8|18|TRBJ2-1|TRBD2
TGTGCCAGCAGCTTAGATAGGACTAGCATCCCGGAGGTTAATGAGCAGTTCTTC
CASSLDRTSIPEVNEQFF
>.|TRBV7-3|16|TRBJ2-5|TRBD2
TGTGCCAGCAGCCCCGGGGTAGCGGGGCTCCAAGAGACCCAGTACTTC
CASSPGVAGLQETQYF
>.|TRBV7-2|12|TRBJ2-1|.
TGTGCCAGCAGCTTAGCCTACAATGAGCAGTTCTTC
CASSLAYNEQFF
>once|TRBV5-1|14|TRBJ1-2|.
TGCGCCAGCAGCTTTGGGCTACAGCCTTATGGCTACACCTTC
CASSFGLQPYGYTF
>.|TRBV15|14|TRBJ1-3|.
TGTGCCACCAGCAAACGGGTGGGTGGAAACACCATATATTTT
CATSKRVGGNTIYF
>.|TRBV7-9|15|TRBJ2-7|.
TGTGCCAGCAGCTTAGTATTCCCAGGCATCTCCGAGCAGTACTTC
CASSLVFPGISEQYF
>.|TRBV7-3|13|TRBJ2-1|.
TGTGCCAGCAGCCCCAACACCCTCAATGAGCAGTTCTTC
CASSPNTLNEQFF
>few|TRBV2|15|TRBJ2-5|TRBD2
TGTGCCAGCAGTGAGGCAGCGGGGGGGCGGGAGACCCAGTACTTC
CASSEAAGGRETQYF
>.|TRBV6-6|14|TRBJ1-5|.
TGTGCCAGCAGTTACTCGACTGGCCATCAGCCCCAGCATTTT
CASSYSTGHQPQHF
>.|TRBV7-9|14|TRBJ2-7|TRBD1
TGTGCCAGCAGCCCCCGGGACAGGGTCTACGAGCAGTACTTC
CASSPRDRVYEQYF
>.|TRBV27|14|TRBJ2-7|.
TGTGCCAGCAGTTTCAGTCCAGGGGCCTACGAGCAGTACTTC
CASSFSPGAYEQYF
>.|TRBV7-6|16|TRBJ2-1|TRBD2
TGTGCCAGCAGCTTAGGGAGCGGGGGGGCCATGGATGAGCAGTTCTTC
CASSLGSGGAMDEQFF
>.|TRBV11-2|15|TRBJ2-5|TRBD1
TGTGCCAGCAGCTTAGAATGGACAGGCCAAGAGACCCAGTACTTC
CASSLEWTGQETQYF
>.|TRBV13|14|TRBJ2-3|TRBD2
TGTGCCAGCACCACGCGGGGGGGCGCAGATACGCAGTATTTT
CASTTRGGADTQYF
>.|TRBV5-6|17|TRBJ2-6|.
TGTGCCAGCAGCTTGCTCGATTTGGGGGCTGGGGCCAACGTCCTGACTTTC
CASSLLDLGAGANVLTF
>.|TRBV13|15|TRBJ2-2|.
TGTGCCAGCAGCCCCAGGGGGGCGAACACCGGGGAGCTGTTTTTT
CASSPRGANTGELFF
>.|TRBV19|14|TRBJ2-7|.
TGTGCCAGTAGGTCATGGACAGCCTCCTACGAGCAGTACTTC
CASRSWTASYEQYF
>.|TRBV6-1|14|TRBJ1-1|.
TGTGCCAGCAGTGTGGGTGGGGGTCGGACTGAAGCTTTCTTT
CASSVGGGRTEAFF
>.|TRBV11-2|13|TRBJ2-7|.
TGTGCCAGCAGCCAGGGGAGGGGATACGAGCAGTACTTC
CASSQGRGYEQYF
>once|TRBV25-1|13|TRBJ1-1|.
TGTGCCAGCAGTCCTATTCTCTCGGGTGAAGCTTTCTTT
CASSPILSGEAFF
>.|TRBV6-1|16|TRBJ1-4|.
TGTGCCAGCAGTGAAGGGACTTTTGCAACTAATGAAAAACTGTTTTTT
CASSEGTFATNEKLFF
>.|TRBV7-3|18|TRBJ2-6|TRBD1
TGTGCCAGCAGCGCAGAACAGGGGCGCAGCTCTGGGGCCAACGTCCTGACTTTC
CASSAEQGRSSGANVLTF
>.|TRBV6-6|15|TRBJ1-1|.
TGTGCCAGCAGGATGGGCGGGGTAATTGACACTGAAGCTTTCTTT
CASRMGGVIDTEAFF
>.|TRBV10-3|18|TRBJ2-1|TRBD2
TGTGCCATCAGTGAGTCCGGGAGACTAGCGGGAGAGGACAATGAGCAGTTCTTC
CAISESGRLAGEDNEQFF
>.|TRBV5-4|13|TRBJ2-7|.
TGTGCCAGCAGCTTGGCGGCCACCCGGGACTGGAACTTC
CASSLAATRDWNF
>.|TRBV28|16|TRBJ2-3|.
TGTGCCAGCAGTTTAGGGCTAGCGCTTAGCACAGATACGCAGTATTTT
CASSLGLALSTDTQYF
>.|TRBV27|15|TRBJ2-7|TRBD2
TGTGCCAGCAGTCCGTCCACGGGGGGGACCTACGAGCAGTACTTC
CASSPSTGGTYEQYF
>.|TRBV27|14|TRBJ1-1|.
TGTGCCAGCAGTTTCACCGAAGGAGACACTGAAGCTTTCTTT
CASSFTEGDTEAFF
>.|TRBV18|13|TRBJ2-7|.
TGTGCCAGCTCACCACCGACGGCCTACGAGCAGTACTTC
CASSPPTAYEQYF
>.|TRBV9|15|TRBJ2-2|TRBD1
TGTGCCAGCAGCGCCCGGGACAGGCCCTCCCGGGAGCTGTTTTTT
CASSARDRPSRELFF
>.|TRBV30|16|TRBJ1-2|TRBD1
TGTGCCTATAGTAGGGGACAGGGGCCCTCGAACTATGGCTACACCTTC
CAYSRGQGPSNYGYTF
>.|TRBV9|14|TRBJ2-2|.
TGTGCCAGCTCTGTAGCGCCGTGGACCGGGGAGCTGTTTTTT
CASSVAPWTGELFF
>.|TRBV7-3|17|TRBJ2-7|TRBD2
TGTGCCAGCAGCCCGACCCCCTCTAGCGGGAGCTCCTACGAGCAGTACTTC
CASSPTPSSGSSYEQYF
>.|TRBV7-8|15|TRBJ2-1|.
TGTGCCAGCAGCCCTCGGGTCCTCCGGGGCAATGAGCAGTTCTTC
CASSPRVLRGNEQFF
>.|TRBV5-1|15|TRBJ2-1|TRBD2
TGCGCCAGCAGCACCGGGACTAGCGGGTCCGATGAGCAGTTCTTC
CASSTGTSGSDEQFF
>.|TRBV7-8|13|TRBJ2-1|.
TGTGCCAGCAGCTGGGGACCCAACAATGAGCAGTTCTTC
CASSWGPNNEQFF
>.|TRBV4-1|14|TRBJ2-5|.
TGCGCCAGCAGCCACCCAGCGGGCCAAGAGACCCAGTACTTC
CASSHPAGQETQYF
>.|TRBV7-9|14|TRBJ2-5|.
TGTGCCAGCAGCTTAGGACAGCGGTTGGAGACCCAGTACTTC
CASSLGQRLETQYF
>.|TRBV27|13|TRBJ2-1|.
TGTGCCAGCAGTTTATTCTCCTACAATGAGCAGTTCTTC
CASSLFSYNEQFF